This is a list of T cell receptor beta chains from one sample in a study of Ad26.COV2.S vaccination and SARS-CoV-2 variants. Assay: immunoSEQ multiplex PCR; the TCRdb copy retains only in-frame clones and omits some. Among 150,000 to 200,000 clones, approximately 90% were seen once, and the ten largest hold around 6.1%. Sequencing was performed on peripheral blood, taken after recovery from COVID-19. Every receptor here comes from a human donor who had recovered from COVID-19. The CDR3 runs from the conserved cysteine through the conserved F or W. Each record gives: J gene, D gene, clone size, V gene, CDR3 protein, CDR3 DNA. The D gene is left open where the match is weak. Clone size is stated in some rows and not others, as once, few, many or a class when expanded.

TRBJ2-1 | . | . | TRBV5-1 | CASSLGNEQFF | TGCGCCAGCAGCTTGGGCAATGAGCAGTTCTTC
TRBJ2-7 | TRBD1 | . | TRBV11-2 | CASSPKLGQGALYEQYF | TGTGCCAGCAGCCCGAAACTGGGACAGGGGGCCTTGTACGAGCAGTACTTC
TRBJ2-3 | . | . | TRBV6-2/TRBV6-3 | CASSYSGVLDTQYF | TGTGCCAGCAGTTACTCGGGAGTGTTAGATACGCAGTATTTT
TRBJ1-5 | TRBD1 | . | TRBV6-5 | CASSYSTGGFDQPQHF | TGTGCCAGCAGTTACTCGACAGGGGGCTTCGATCAGCCCCAGCATTTT
TRBJ2-5 | . | . | TRBV28 | CASNLGGARETQYF | TGTGCCAGCAATCTCGGTGGGGCAAGAGAGACCCAGTACTTC
TRBJ1-1 | . | . | TRBV19 | CASSIRAGRAWTEAFF | TGTGCCAGTAGTATAAGGGCAGGGAGAGCGTGGACTGAAGCTTTCTTT
TRBJ2-7 | . | . | TRBV11-2 | CASSLNYLLSYEQYF | TGTGCCAGCAGCTTAAACTATCTACTCTCCTACGAGCAGTACTTC
TRBJ2-7 | . | . | TRBV5-1 | CASSPGLGTYEQYF | TGCGCCAGCAGCCCGGGACTGGGGACCTACGAGCAGTACTTC
TRBJ2-3 | . | once | TRBV19 | CASSHRGTDTQYF | TGTGCCAGTAGTCACAGAGGCACAGATACGCAGTATTTT
TRBJ2-2 | . | . | TRBV3-1/TRBV3-2 | CASSQEELADGYSGELFF | TGTGCCAGCAGCCAAGAGGAGCTAGCCGACGGGTATTCCGGGGAGCTGTTTTTT
TRBJ2-2 | . | . | TRBV5-4 | CASSAFYRGGINTGELFF | TGTGCCAGCAGCGCCTTTTATAGGGGGGGAATTAACACCGGGGAGCTGTTTTTT
TRBJ2-1 | TRBD2 | . | TRBV3-1/TRBV3-2 | CASSPRTSGLYNEQFF | TGTGCCAGCAGCCCTCGGACTAGCGGGCTTTACAATGAGCAGTTCTTC
TRBJ1-2 | . | . | TRBV2 | CASSDGGIYGYTF | TGTGCCAGCAGTGATGGGGGCATCTATGGCTACACCTTC
TRBJ1-4 | . | . | TRBV2 | CASSESGGRSEKLFF | TGTGCCAGCAGCGAATCGGGGGGGCGTAGTGAAAAACTGTTTTTT
TRBJ1-2 | TRBD1 | . | TRBV18 | CASAPAGGGNYGYTF | TGTGCCAGCGCTCCGGCAGGGGGCGGCAACTATGGCTACACCTTC
TRBJ2-2 | . | . | TRBV4-1 | CASSRLLIPTGELFF | TGCGCCAGCAGCCGACTACTTATCCCCACCGGGGAGCTGTTTTTT
TRBJ1-5 | . | few | TRBV11-1 | CASSLDSLGAQHF | TGTGCCAGCAGCTTAGACAGCTTAGGGGCCCAGCATTTT
TRBJ1-3 | . | . | TRBV6-1 | CASSEALGSGNTIYF | TGTGCCAGCAGTGAAGCGCTGGGGTCTGGAAACACCATATATTTT
TRBJ2-7 | TRBD1 | . | TRBV27 | CASSLSGQHNEQYF | TGTGCCAGCAGTTTATCGGGACAGCACAACGAGCAGTACTTC
TRBJ2-7 | . | . | TRBV3-1/TRBV3-2 | CASSASGKLYEQYF | TGTGCCAGCAGCGCATCCGGGAAACTCTACGAGCAGTACTTC
TRBJ1-1 | . | . | TRBV18 | CASSPTRTATEAFF | TGTGCCAGCTCACCCACTCGGACAGCCACTGAAGCTTTCTTT
TRBJ2-3 | TRBD1 | . | TRBV6-4 | CASSEQAGGGTDTQYF | TGTGCCAGCAGTGAACAGGCAGGGGGTGGGACAGATACGCAGTATTTT
TRBJ2-7 | TRBD2 | once | TRBV9 | CASSVQLAAGGEQYF | TGTGCCAGCAGCGTACAACTAGCGGCGGGGGGCGAGCAGTACTTC
TRBJ2-1 | . | . | TRBV19 | CASNNGGHYNEQFF | TGTGCCAGTAATAACGGGGGGCACTACAATGAGCAGTTCTTC
TRBJ2-6 | . | . | TRBV7-3 | CASSLLGSGANVLTF | TGTGCCAGCAGCTTATTGGGCTCTGGGGCCAACGTCCTGACTTTC
TRBJ2-3 | . | . | TRBV14 | CASSQQGGLITDTQYF | TGTGCCAGCAGCCAACAAGGGGGACTTATCACAGATACGCAGTATTTT
TRBJ2-5 | . | . | TRBV5-1 | CASGGGRVKSETQYF | TGCGCCAGCGGCGGAGGCAGGGTAAAGTCGGAGACCCAGTACTTC
TRBJ1-5 | TRBD1 | once | TRBV10-3 | CAISERQGGLGQPQHF | TGTGCCATCAGTGAGAGACAGGGGGGGTTGGGTCAGCCCCAGCATTTT
TRBJ2-7 | TRBD1 | . | TRBV3-1/TRBV3-2 | CASATTGQGNEQYF | TGTGCCAGCGCGACGACAGGGCAAGGGAACGAGCAGTACTTC
TRBJ1-4 | . | . | TRBV27 | CASSWRSREKLFF | TGTGCCAGCAGCTGGAGGTCTCGGGAAAAACTGTTTTTT